A single sample gave rise to the 9 T cell receptor beta chains below, sequenced in a study of blood T cell repertoires in COVID-19 (dated by TCRdb to 2018 to 2021). The library relied on the immunoSEQ multiplex PCR assay. Not all clones reach the TCRdb copy of this immuneACCESS table, which keeps in-frame sequences only. Checked studies attribute under half of the gap to unresolved V genes and leave the rest unexplained. The sample contains fewer than 85,000 clones, around 86% of them found a single time. The ten largest clones represent under 9.5% of the sample. Source material: peripheral blood. These receptor sequences come from a man in his forties or fifties with active COVID-19.

The V and J genes are TRBV5-4 and TRBJ2-6; D uncertain. The CDR3 spans 17 residues. The V gene lost 6 bases and the J gene lost 0 bases, with 16 bases spanning the gap. Germline CDR1 SGHNT, CDR2 YYREEE (reference sequence). CDR3 sequence reads: CASNLKVQSSGANVLTF. CDR3 DNA: TGTGCCAGCAATCTAAAGGTACAGAGCTCTGGGGCCAACGTCCTGACTTTC.

V and J are TRBV7-9 and TRBJ1-3; 8 positions match TRBD1. The V gene's germline CDR1 is SEHNR and CDR2 FQNEAQ (reference sequence). CDR3 length: 16 amino acids. Germline trimming cut 4 bases from V and 10 bases from J; bases unmatched to any gene: 15. The CDR3 here is CASSSREGTGDLTIYF. The CDR3 nucleotides read TGTGCCAGCAGCTCGCGAGAGGGGACAGGCGACTTAACCATATATTTT.

The V call is TRBV7-2, the J call TRBJ2-1; 12 bases map to TRBD2. V trimming: 1 base; J trimming: 12 bases; junction bases outside the gene matches: 7. The CDR3 totals 15 residues. CDR1 is SGHTA, CDR2 FQGNSA, per germline. Here the CDR3 reads CASSLGLAGGMWQFF. In DNA form, the CDR3 reads TGTGCCAGCAGCTTAGGCCTAGCGGGAGGGATGTGGCAGTTCTTC.

This chain links TRBV19 with TRBJ2-4; D is possibly TRBD1 (5 bases). Trimming removed 5 bases from V and 0 bases from J, with 14 bases in between. The CDR3 runs 16 residues. CDR1 LNHDA and CDR2 SQIVND come from the germline V gene (reference sequence). The DNA for the CDR3 is TGTGCCAGTAGTTCTGACAGTACTTTAGCCAAAAACATTCAGTACTTC. Translation gives CASSSDSTLAKNIQYF.

The table lists this clone with a count of one. V and J are TRBV2 and TRBJ1-1; no definite D call. Trimming took off 4 bases at V and 6 bases at J, with 12 bases between the two ends. Germline CDR1 SNHLY, CDR2 FYNNEI. This CDR3 is built from 13 residues. The CDR3 DNA reads TGTGCCAGCAGTGCCTCGTGGCGGTCTGAAGCTTTCTTT. Amino acid sequence: CASSASWRSEAFF.

The rearrangement links TRBV5-1 to TRBJ2-1, with TRBD2 matching 12 bases. CDR1 and CDR2 (germline): SGHRS, YFSETQ. J was trimmed by 7 bases and V by 4 bases; bases with no gene match: 12. The CDR3 length is 17 residues. CDR3 residues: CASSLTSGGPPANEQFF. CDR3 DNA sequence: TGCGCCAGCAGCCTGACTAGCGGGGGCCCCCCGGCGAATGAGCAGTTCTTC.

The genes are TRBV7-3 and TRBJ2-4, with TRBD2 matching over 10 bases. This CDR3 is 16 amino acids long. Looked up from germline, CDR1 is SGHTA and CDR2 is FQGTGA. J was trimmed by 9 bases and V by 0 bases; bases with no gene match: 8. CDR3 amino acids: CASSLTGSSGSGIQYF. CDR3 DNA sequence: TGTGCCAGCAGCTTAACGGGGTCTAGCGGGAGTGGCATTCAGTACTTC.

This clone was recorded once. The chain is built from TRBV28 and TRBJ2-7; 8 nucleotides align to TRBD1. Germline V gene data show CDR1 as MDHEN and CDR2 as SYDVKM. CDR3 length: 15 amino acids. V trimming: 3 bases; J trimming: 6 bases; junction bases outside the gene matches: 10. In DNA, the CDR3 is TGTGCCAGCAGTTTCCCCTCCCCCACAGGGGGCGAGCAGTACTTC. It encodes CASSFPSPTGGEQYF.

This clone was observed once. This rearrangement joins TRBV5-8 to TRBJ1-5; D not certain. The CDR3 has 13 amino acids. Germline V CDR1 and CDR2: SGHTS, YDEGEE. Trimming removed 4 bases at V and 4 bases at J, with 9 bases between. CDR3 residues: CASSTQRNQPQHF. Here the CDR3 DNA reads TGTGCCAGCAGCACCCAGCGGAATCAGCCCCAGCATTTT.